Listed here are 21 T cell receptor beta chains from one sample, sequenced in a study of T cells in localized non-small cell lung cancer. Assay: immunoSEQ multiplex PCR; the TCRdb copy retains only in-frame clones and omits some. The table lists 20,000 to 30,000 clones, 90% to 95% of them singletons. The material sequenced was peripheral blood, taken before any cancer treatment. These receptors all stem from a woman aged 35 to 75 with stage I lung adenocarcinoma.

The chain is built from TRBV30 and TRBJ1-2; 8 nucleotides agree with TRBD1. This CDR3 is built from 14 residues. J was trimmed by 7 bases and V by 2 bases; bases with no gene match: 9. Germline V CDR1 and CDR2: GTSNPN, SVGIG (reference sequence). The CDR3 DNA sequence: TGTGCCTGGAGTCGACGGACAGGGACCAGTGGCTACACCTTC. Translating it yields CAWSRRTGTSGYTF.

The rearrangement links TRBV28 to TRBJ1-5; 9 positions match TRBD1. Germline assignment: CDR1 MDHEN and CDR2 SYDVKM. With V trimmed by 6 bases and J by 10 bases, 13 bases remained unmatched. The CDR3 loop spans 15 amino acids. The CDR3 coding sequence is TGTGCCAGCAGAACTACAGGGGGCGGAGGTATACCCCAGCATTTT. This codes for CASRTTGGGGIPQHF. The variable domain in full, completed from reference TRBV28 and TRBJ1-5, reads DVKVTQSSRYLVKRTGEKVFLECVQDMDHENMFWYRQDPGLGLRLIYFSYDVKMKEKGDIPEGYSVSREKKERFSLILESASTNQTSMYLCASRTTGGGGIPQHFGDGTRLSIL.

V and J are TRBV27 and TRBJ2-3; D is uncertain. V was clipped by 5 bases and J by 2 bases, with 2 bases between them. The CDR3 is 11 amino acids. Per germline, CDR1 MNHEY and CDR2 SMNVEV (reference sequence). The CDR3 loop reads CASSNTDTQYF. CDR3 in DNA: TGTGCCAGCAGTAACACAGATACGCAGTATTTT.

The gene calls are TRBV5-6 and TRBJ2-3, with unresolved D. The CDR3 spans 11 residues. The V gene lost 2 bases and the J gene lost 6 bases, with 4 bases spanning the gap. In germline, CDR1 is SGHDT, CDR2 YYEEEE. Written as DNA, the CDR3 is TGTGCCAGCAGCTTATACGATACGCAGTATTTT. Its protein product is CASSLYDTQYF.

As DNA, the CDR3 is TGTGCCAGCGGCTTACCGGGACTAGTACGTGAGCAGTTCTTC. Amino acids: CASGLPGLVREQFF. The chain carries TRBV28 and TRBJ2-1; 8 nucleotides agree with TRBD2. Germline CDR1 reads MDHEN; CDR2 reads SYDVKM. CDR3 size: 14 residues. J gave up 9 bases and V 8 bases, and 12 bases lay outside the gene matches. Full variable domain (rest looked up from reference TRBV28 and TRBJ2-1): DVKVTQSSRYLVKRTGEKVFLECVQDMDHENMFWYRQDPGLGLRLIYFSYDVKMKEKGDIPEGYSVSREKKERFSLILESASTNQTSMYLCASGLPGLVREQFFGPGTRLTVL.

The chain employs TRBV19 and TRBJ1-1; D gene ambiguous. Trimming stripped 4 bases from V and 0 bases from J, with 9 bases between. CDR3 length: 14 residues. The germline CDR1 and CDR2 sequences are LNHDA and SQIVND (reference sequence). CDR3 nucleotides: TGTGCCAGTAGTAAGGAGTTCATGAACACTGAAGCTTTCTTT. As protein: CASSKEFMNTEAFF. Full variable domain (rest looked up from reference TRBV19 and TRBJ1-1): DGGITQSPKYLFRKEGQNVTLSCEQNLNHDAMYWYRQDPGQGLRLIYYSQIVNDFQKGDIAEGYSVSREKKESFPLTVTSAQKNPTAFYLCASSKEFMNTEAFFGQGTRLTVV.

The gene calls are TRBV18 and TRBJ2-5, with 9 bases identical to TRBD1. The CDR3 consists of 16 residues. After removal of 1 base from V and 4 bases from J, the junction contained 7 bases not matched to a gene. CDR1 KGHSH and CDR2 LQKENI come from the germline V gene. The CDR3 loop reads CASSPRGTGLGETQYF. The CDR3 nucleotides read TGTGCCAGCTCACCACGGGGGACAGGGCTGGGAGAGACCCAGTACTTC.

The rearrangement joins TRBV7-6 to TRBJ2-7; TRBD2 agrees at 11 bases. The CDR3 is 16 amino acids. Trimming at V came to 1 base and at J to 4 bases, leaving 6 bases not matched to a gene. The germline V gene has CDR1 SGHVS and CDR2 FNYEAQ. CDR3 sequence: CASSLEPGTSGYEQYF. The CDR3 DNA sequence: TGTGCCAGCAGCTTAGAACCCGGGACTAGCGGATACGAGCAGTACTTC.

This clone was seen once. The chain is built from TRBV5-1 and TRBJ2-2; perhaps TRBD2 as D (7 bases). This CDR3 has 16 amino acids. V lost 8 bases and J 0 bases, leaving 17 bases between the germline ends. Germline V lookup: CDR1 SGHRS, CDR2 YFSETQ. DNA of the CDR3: TGCGCCAGTCGAGGGGGACTATCCCCGAACACCGGGGAGCTGTTTTTT. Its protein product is CASRGGLSPNTGELFF.

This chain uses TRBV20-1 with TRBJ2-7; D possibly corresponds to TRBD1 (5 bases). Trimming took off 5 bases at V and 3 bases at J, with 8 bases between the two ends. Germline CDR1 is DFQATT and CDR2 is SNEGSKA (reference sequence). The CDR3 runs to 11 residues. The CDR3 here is CSALQGYEQYF. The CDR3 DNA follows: TGCAGTGCTTTGCAGGGCTACGAGCAGTACTTC.

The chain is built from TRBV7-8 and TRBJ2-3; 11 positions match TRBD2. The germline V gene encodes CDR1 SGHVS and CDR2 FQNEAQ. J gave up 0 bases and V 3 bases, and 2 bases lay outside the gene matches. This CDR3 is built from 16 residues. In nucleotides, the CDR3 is TGTGCCAGCAGCTTTTGGACTAGCGGGAGCACAGATACGCAGTATTTT. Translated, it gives CASSFWTSGSTDTQYF.

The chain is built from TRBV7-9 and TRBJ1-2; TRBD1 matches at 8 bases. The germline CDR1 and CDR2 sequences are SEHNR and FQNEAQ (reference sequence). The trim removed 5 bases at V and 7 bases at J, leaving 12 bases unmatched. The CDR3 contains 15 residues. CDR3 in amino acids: CASSLGQGLVFGYTF. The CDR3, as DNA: TGTGCCAGCAGCCTAGGACAGGGATTAGTCTTTGGCTACACCTTC.

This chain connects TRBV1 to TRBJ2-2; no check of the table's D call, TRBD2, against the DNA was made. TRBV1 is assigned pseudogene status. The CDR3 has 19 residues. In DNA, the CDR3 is TGCACCAGCAGCCCCTATAGTAATTGCGGGACTAGCAGGACCGGGGAGCTGTTTTTT. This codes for CTSSPYSNCGTSRTGELFF.

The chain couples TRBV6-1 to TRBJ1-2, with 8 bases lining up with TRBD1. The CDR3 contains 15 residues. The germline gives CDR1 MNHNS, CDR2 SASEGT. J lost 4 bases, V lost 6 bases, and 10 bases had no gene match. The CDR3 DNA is TGTGCCAGCAGACCTGACAGGGGTCTAGCCTATGGCTACACCTTC. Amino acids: CASRPDRGLAYGYTF.

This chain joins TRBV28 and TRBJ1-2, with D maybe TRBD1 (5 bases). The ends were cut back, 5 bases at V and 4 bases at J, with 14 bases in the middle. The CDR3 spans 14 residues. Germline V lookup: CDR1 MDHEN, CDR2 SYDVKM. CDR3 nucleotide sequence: TGTGCCAGCAGTCGACGGGCAGGGTCCTATGGCTACACCTTC. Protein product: CASSRRAGSYGYTF.

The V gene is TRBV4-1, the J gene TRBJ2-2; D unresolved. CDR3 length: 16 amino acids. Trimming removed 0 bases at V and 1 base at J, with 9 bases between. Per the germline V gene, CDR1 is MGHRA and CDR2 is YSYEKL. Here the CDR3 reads CASSQESAGNTGELFF. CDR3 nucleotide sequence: TGCGCCAGCAGCCAAGAGTCCGCAGGGAACACCGGGGAGCTGTTTTTT.

CDR3 in DNA: TGTGCCAGCAGTGCGCGGGAGTCCTTCGAGACCCAGTACTTC. This gives the protein CASSARESFETQYF. V gene TRBV2 combines with J gene TRBJ2-5; 7 nucleotides agree with TRBD2. Trimming at V came to 4 bases and at J to 5 bases, leaving 7 bases not matched to a gene. The CDR3 covers 14 residues. CDR1 SNHLY and CDR2 FYNNEI come from the germline V gene.

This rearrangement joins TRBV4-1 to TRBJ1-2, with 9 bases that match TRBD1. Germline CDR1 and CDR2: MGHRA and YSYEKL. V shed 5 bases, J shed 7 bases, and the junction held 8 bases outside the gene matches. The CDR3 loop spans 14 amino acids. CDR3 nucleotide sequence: TGCGCCAGCAGCGCCCGAGACAGGGGGACTGGCTACACCTTC. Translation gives CASSARDRGTGYTF.

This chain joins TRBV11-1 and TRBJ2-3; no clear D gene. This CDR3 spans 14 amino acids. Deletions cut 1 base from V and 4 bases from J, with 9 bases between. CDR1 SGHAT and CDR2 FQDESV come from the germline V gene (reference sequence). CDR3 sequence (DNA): TGTGCCAGCAGCTTAGGATACAACGCAGATACGCAGTATTTT. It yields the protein CASSLGYNADTQYF.

The CDR3 loop reads CASRAHYSEQYF. The CDR3 DNA reads TGTGCCAGCCGAGCCCACTATAGCGAGCAGTACTTC. This chain links TRBV28 with TRBJ2-7; unclear D gene. Germline lookup yields CDR1 MDHEN and CDR2 SYDVKM. There are 12 residues in the CDR3. The V gene lost 8 bases and the J gene lost 6 bases, with 14 bases spanning the gap.

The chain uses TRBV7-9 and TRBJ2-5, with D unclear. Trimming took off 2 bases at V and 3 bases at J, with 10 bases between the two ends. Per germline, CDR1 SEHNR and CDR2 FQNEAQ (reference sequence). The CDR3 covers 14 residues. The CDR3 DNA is TGTGCCAGCAGCTTACGTGGTCAGAAAGAGACCCAGTACTTC. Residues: CASSLRGQKETQYF. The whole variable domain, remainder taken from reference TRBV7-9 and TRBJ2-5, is DTGVSQNPRHKITKRGQNVTFRCDPISEHNRLYWYRQTLGQGPEFLTYFQNEAQLEKSRLLSDRFSAERPKGSFSTLEIQRTEQGDSAMYLCASSLRGQKETQYFGPGTRLLVL.